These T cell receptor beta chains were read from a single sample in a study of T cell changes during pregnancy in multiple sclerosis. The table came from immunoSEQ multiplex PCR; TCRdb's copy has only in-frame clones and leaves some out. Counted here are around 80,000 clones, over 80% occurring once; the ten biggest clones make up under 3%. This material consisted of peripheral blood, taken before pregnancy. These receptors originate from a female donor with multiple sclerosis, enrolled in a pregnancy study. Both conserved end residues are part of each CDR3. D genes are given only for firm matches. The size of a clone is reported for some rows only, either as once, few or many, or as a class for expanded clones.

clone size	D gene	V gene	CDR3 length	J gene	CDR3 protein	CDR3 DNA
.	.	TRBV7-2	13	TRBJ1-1	CASSSRFGTEAFF	TGTGCCAGCAGCTCCCGCTTCGGCACTGAAGCTTTCTTT
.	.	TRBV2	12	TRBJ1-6	CASSAPTRPLHF	TGTGCCAGCAGTGCGCCAACCCGGCCCCTCCACTTT
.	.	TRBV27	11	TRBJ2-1	CASSTGVEQFF	TGTGCCAGCAGCACAGGAGTTGAGCAGTTCTTC
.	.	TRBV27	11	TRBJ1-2	CASSSGFGYTF	TGTGCCAGCAGTAGCGGATTTGGCTACACCTTC
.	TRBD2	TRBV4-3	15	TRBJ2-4	CASSQDPTGGDIQYF	TGCGCCAGCAGCCAAGATCCTACGGGGGGGGACATTCAGTACTTC
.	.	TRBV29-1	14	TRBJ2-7	CSVGLNVGVSEQYF	TGCAGCGTTGGACTCAACGTCGGGGTGAGCGAGCAGTACTTC
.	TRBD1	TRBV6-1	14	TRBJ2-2	CASSASGDSGELFF	TGTGCCAGCAGCGCTAGTGGGGACAGCGGGGAGCTGTTTTTT
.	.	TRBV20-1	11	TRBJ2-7	CSARSIYEQYF	TGCAGTGCTAGAAGCATTTACGAGCAGTACTTC
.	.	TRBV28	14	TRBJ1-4	CASSGTATNEKLFF	TGTGCCAGCAGTGGGACTGCAACTAATGAAAAACTGTTTTTT
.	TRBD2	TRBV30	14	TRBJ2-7	CAWSLLAGEGEQYF	TGTGCCTGGAGTCTACTAGCGGGAGAGGGGGAGCAGTACTTC
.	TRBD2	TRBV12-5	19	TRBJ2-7	CASGWPTGLAETSSYEQYF	TGTGCTAGTGGTTGGCCGACGGGACTAGCGGAGACTTCCTCCTACGAGCAGTACTTC
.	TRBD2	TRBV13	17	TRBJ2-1	CASSLGPGTSGYNEQFF	TGTGCCAGCAGCTTGGGCCCCGGGACTAGCGGTTACAATGAGCAGTTCTTC
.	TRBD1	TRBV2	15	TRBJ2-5	CASRYQGARPETQYF	TGTGCCAGCAGATATCAGGGGGCTCGGCCCGAGACCCAGTACTTC
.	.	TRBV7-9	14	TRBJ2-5	CASSPTAGKETQYF	TGTGCCAGCAGCCCTACGGCAGGGAAAGAGACCCAGTACTTC
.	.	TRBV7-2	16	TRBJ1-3	CASSLVWGHSGNTIYF	TGTGCCAGCAGCTTAGTTTGGGGGCACTCTGGAAACACCATATATTTT
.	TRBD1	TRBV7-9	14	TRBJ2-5	CASSSRTGDETQYF	TGTGCCAGCAGCTCCCGGACAGGGGACGAGACCCAGTACTTC
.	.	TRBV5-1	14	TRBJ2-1	CASSALFQGNEQFF	TGCGCCAGCAGCGCCCTGTTCCAGGGGAATGAGCAGTTCTTC
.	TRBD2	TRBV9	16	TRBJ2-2	CASSVVSGANTGELFF	TGTGCCAGCAGCGTAGTAAGCGGGGCGAACACCGGGGAGCTGTTTTTT
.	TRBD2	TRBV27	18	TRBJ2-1	CASSLALGTSGRTNEQFF	TGTGCCAGCAGTTTGGCTCTTGGGACTAGCGGGAGAACGAATGAGCAGTTCTTC
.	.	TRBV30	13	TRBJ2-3	CAWSVLGTDTQYF	TGTGCCTGGAGTGTACTTGGCACAGATACGCAGTATTTT
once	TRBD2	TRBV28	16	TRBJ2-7	CASSLTSGRALGEQYF	TGTGCCAGCAGTTTAACTAGCGGGAGGGCCCTCGGCGAGCAGTACTTC
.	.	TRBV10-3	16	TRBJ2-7	CAISESGGGSLYEQYF	TGTGCCATCAGTGAGTCGGGAGGGGGTAGTCTCTACGAGCAGTACTTC
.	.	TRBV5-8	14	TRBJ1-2	CASSLSFSVYGYTF	TGTGCCAGCAGCTTAAGCTTCTCGGTCTATGGCTACACCTTC
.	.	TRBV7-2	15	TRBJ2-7	CASSLAPSVAYEQYF	TGTGCCAGCAGCTTAGCTCCCAGCGTCGCCTACGAGCAGTACTTC
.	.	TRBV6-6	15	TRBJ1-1	CASNYRDGRNTEAFF	TGTGCCAGCAATTACCGGGATGGGAGGAACACTGAAGCTTTCTTT
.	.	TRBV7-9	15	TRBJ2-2	CASSRDTGLTGELFF	TGTGCCAGCAGTCGCGACACCGGACTCACCGGGGAGCTGTTTTTT
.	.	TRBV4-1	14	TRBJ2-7	CASSLSGGSYEQYF	TGCGCCAGCAGCCTATCCGGGGGCTCCTACGAGCAGTACTTC
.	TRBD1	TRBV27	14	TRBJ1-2	CASSEAGQGAARTF	TGTGCCAGCTCCGAGGCGGGACAGGGTGCGGCGAGGACCTTC
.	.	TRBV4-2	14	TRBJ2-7	CASSQDRTGYEQYF	TGTGCCAGCAGCCAAGATAGGACTGGATACGAGCAGTACTTC
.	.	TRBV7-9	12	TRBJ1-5	CASSLSNQPQHF	TGTGCCAGCAGCTTGTCGAATCAGCCCCAGCATTTT
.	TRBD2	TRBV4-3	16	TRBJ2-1	CASSQDRTSGYNEQFF	TGCGCCAGCAGCCAAGATAGGACTAGCGGTTACAATGAGCAGTTCTTC
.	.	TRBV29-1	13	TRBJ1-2	CSVASRVNYGHTF	TGCAGCGTTGCTTCCAGAGTTAACTATGGCCACACCTTC
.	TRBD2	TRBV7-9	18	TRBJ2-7	CASSLAWIGASGSEEQYF	TGTGCCAGCAGCTTAGCGTGGATTGGGGCTAGCGGGAGCGAGGAGCAGTACTTC
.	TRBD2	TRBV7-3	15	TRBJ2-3	CASSPLAAGVDTQYF	TGTGCCAGCAGTCCCCTAGCGGCGGGGGTAGATACGCAGTATTTT
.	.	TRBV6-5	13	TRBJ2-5	CASSPRDTETQYF	TGTGCCAGCAGCCCTCGGGACACGGAGACCCAGTACTTC
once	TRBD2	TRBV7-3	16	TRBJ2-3	CASSIGLAGSTDTQYF	TGTGCCAGCAGCATCGGACTAGCGGGAAGCACAGATACGCAGTATTTT
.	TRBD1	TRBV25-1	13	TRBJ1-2	CASSEGRGYGYTF	TGTGCCAGCAGTGAAGGCAGGGGGTATGGCTACACCTTC
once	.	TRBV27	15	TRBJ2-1	CASSFRGQLYNEQFF	TGTGCCAGCAGTTTTAGGGGACAACTTTACAATGAGCAGTTCTTC
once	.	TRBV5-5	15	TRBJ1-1	CASSLDSSRRTEAFF	TGTGCCAGCAGCTTGGACAGTTCGAGGAGGACTGAAGCTTTCTTT
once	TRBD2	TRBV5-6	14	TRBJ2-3	CASVGGRSTDTQYF	TGTGCCAGCGTAGGCGGGAGGAGCACAGATACGCAGTATTTT
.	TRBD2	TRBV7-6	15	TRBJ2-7	CASASKAGGSSEQYF	TGTGCCAGCGCCTCGAAAGCTGGCGGGAGTTCAGAGCAGTACTTC
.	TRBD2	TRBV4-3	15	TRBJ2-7	CASSPTSDLSYEQYF	TGCGCCAGCAGCCCTACTAGCGACCTCTCCTACGAGCAGTACTTC
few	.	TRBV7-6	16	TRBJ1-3	CASSLARAHSGNTIYF	TGTGCCAGCAGCTTAGCCAGGGCCCACTCTGGAAACACCATATATTTT
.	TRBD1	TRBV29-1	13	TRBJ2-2	CSVEDRGTGELFF	TGCAGCGTTGAGGACAGGGGGACCGGGGAGCTGTTTTTT
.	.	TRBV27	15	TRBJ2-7	CASSGNWDWDREQYF	TGTGCCAGCAGTGGGAACTGGGACTGGGATCGCGAGCAGTACTTC
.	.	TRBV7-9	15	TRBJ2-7	CASSLASGQTYEQYF	TGTGCCAGCAGCTTAGCGTCGGGACAAACCTACGAGCAGTACTTC
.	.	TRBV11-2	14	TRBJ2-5	CASSLDPGQETQYF	TGTGCCAGCAGCTTAGATCCAGGCCAAGAGACCCAGTACTTC
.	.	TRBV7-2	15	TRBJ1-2	CASSHGSQINYGYTF	TGTGCCAGCAGTCACGGGAGTCAAATTAACTATGGCTACACCTTC
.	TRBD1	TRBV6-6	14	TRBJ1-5	CASSHGQGNQPQHF	TGTGCCAGCAGCCATGGACAGGGCAATCAGCCCCAGCATTTT
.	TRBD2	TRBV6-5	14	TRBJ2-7	CASSRTSGTYEQYF	TGTGCCAGCAGCCGGACTAGCGGGACCTACGAGCAGTACTTC
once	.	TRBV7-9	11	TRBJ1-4	CASSFDEKLFF	TGTGCCAGCAGCTTCGATGAAAAACTGTTTTTT